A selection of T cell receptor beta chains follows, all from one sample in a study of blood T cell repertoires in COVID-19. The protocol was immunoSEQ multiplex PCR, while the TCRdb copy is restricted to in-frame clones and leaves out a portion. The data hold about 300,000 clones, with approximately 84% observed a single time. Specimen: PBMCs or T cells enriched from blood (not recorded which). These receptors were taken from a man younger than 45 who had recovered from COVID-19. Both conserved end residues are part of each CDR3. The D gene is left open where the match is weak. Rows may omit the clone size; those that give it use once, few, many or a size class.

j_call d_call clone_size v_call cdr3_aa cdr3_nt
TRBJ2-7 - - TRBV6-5 CASSLSSYEQYF TGTGCCAGCAGTTTATCGAGCTACGAGCAGTACTTC
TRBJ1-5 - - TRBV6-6 CASSGQINQPQHF TGTGCCAGCAGCGGACAGATCAATCAGCCCCAGCATTTT
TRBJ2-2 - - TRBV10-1 CASSEYWTGELFF TGCGCCAGCAGTGAGTACTGGACCGGGGAGCTGTTTTTT
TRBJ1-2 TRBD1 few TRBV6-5 CASSLQGSYGYTF TGTGCCAGCAGCCTACAGGGGTCCTATGGCTACACCTTC
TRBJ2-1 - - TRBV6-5 CASSSRDPLRNEQFF TGTGCCAGCAGTTCTCGGGATCCCCTTCGCAATGAGCAGTTCTTC
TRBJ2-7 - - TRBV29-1 CSVPGLLVGEQYF TGCAGCGTGCCGGGACTGTTGGTCGGCGAGCAGTACTTC
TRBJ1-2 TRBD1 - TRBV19 CASSIVSSGTANYGYTF TGTGCCAGTAGTATAGTCTCTTCTGGGACAGCTAACTATGGCTACACCTTC
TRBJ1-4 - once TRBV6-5 CASSYSGAIDEKLFF TGTGCCAGCAGTTACTCGGGGGCAATCGATGAAAAACTGTTTTTT
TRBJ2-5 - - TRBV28 CASSYRGPEKTQYF TGTGCCAGCAGTTACCGGGGTCCGGAAAAGACCCAGTACTTC
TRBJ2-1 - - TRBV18 CASSPRESRISQFF TGTGCCAGCTCACCACGGGAGTCACGCATCTCTCAGTTCTTC
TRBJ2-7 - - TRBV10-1 CASSDGSTLREQYF TGCGCCAGCAGTGACGGGAGTACCCTACGGGAGCAGTACTTC
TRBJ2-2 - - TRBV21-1 CARGTSGRALDTGELFF TGTGCCAGAGGGACTAGCGGGAGGGCACTCGACACCGGGGAGCTGTTTTTT
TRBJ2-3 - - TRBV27 CASSLPTDTQYF TGTGCCAGCAGTTTACCTACAGATACGCAGTATTTT
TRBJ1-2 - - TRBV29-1 CSARTAGVLGYTF TGCAGCGCCCGGACTGCCGGGGTGCTCGGCTACACCTTC
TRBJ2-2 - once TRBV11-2 CASSKLGVTGELFF TGTGCCAGCAGCAAACTAGGAGTCACCGGGGAGCTGTTTTTT
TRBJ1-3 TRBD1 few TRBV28 CASSGRQGENFGAGNTIYF TGTGCCAGCAGCGGGAGACAGGGGGAAAACTTTGGTGCTGGAAACACCATATATTTT
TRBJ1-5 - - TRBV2 CASRGGSGGGQPQHF TGTGCCAGCAGGGGAGGGTCAGGCGGGGGGCAGCCCCAGCATTTT
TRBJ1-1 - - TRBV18 CASSPSQVNTEAFF TGTGCCAGCTCACCAAGCCAAGTGAACACTGAAGCTTTCTTT
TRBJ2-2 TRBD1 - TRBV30 CAWIRNRGSDGELFF TGTGCCTGGATTAGAAACAGGGGTAGTGACGGGGAGCTGTTTTTT
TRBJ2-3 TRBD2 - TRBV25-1 CASSPGLAGTDTQYF TGTGCCAGCAGCCCGGGACTAGCGGGGACAGATACGCAGTATTTT
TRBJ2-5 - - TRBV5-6 CASSSGYQETQYF TGTGCCAGCAGCTCGGGATACCAAGAGACCCAGTACTTC
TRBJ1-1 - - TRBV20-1 CSAPGSVGAFF TGCAGTGCCCCCGGTAGCGTCGGAGCTTTCTTT
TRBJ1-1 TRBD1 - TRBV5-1 CASSLEAGGESNTEAFF TGCGCCAGCAGCTTGGAAGCAGGGGGAGAATCGAACACTGAAGCTTTCTTT
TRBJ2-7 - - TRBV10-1 CASSDLGTYEQYF TGCGCCAGCAGTGACCTAGGAACCTACGAGCAGTACTTC
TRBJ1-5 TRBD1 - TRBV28 CASSSFAGQGGNQPQHF TGTGCCAGCAGTTCGTTCGCAGGACAGGGCGGCAATCAGCCCCAGCATTTT
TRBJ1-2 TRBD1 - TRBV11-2 CATPGGDRHTYGYTF TGTGCCACTCCCGGGGGGGACAGACACACCTATGGCTACACCTTC
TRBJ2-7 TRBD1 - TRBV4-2 CASSQVPGTGYSYEQYF TGTGCCAGCAGCCAAGTCCCCGGGACAGGATACTCCTACGAGCAGTACTTC
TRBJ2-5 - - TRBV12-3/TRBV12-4 CASSLQGEETQYF TGTGCCAGCAGTTTACAAGGAGAAGAGACCCAGTACTTC
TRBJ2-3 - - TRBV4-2 CASSPTVLPDTQYF TGTGCCAGCAGCCCTACTGTTCTTCCAGATACGCAGTATTTT
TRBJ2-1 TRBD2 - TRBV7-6 CASSLGLAGPAGSYNEQFF TGTGCCAGCAGCCTGGGACTAGCGGGGCCTGCCGGGTCCTACAATGAGCAGTTCTTC
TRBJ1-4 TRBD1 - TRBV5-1 CASSSGQEVEKLFF TGCGCCAGCAGCTCGGGACAGGAGGTAGAAAAACTGTTTTTT
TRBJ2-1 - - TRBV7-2 CASSFSESSYNEQFF TGTGCCAGCAGCTTTAGTGAAAGTTCCTACAATGAGCAGTTCTTC
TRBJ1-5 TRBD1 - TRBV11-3 CASSSPGTGNF TGTGCCAGCAGCTCTCCCGGGACAGGAAATTTT
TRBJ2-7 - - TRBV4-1 CASSLRVAYEQYF TGCGCCAGCAGCCTTCGAGTAGCCTACGAGCAGTACTTC
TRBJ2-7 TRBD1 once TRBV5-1 CAPETGVWYF TGCGCCCCTGAAACAGGGGTTTGGTACTTC
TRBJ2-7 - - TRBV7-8 CASSLGDFYEQYF TGTGCCAGCAGCTTAGGAGACTTTTACGAGCAGTACTTC
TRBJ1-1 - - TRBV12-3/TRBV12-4 CASSFPGGTEAFF TGTGCCAGCAGTTTTCCGGGAGGCACTGAAGCTTTCTTT
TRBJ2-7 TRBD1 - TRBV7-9 CASTPSPGQVYEQYF TGTGCCAGCACTCCCTCCCCTGGACAGGTCTACGAGCAGTACTTC
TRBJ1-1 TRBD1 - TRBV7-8 CASSLGDRGNTEAFF TGTGCCAGCAGCTTAGGGGACAGGGGGAACACTGAAGCTTTCTTT
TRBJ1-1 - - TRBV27 CASSLGGRGWNTEAFF TGTGCCAGCAGTTTAGGGGGTAGGGGGTGGAACACTGAAGCTTTCTTT
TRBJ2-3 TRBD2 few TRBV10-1 CASSDPVATRGADTQYF TGCGCCAGCAGTGATCCAGTAGCGACCCGGGGGGCAGATACGCAGTATTTT
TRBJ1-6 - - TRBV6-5 CASTESAQAYSPLHF TGTGCCAGCACAGAATCGGCGCAGGCCTATTCACCCCTCCACTTT
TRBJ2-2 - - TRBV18 CASSHSPGELFF TGTGCCAGCTCCCACTCACCCGGGGAGCTGTTTTTT
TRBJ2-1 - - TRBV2 CASLPGANYNEQFF TGTGCCAGCCTGCCGGGAGCCAATTACAATGAGCAGTTCTTC
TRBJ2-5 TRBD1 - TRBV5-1 CASSQGQGPQETQYF TGCGCCAGCAGCCAGGGACAGGGGCCGCAAGAGACCCAGTACTTC
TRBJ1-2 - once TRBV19 CASRGIGGSEGYTF TGTGCCAGTAGGGGAATCGGAGGATCAGAGGGCTACACCTTC
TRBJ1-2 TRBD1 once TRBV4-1 CASTIGQGVVYGYTF TGCGCCAGCACCATCGGACAGGGTGTTGTCTATGGCTACACCTTC
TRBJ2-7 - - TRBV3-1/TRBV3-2 CASSQAPGRAYEQYF TGTGCCAGCAGCCAAGCCCCGGGCAGGGCCTACGAGCAGTACTTC
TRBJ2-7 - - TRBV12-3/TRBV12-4 CASRSGSYEQYF TGTGCCAGCAGATCCGGCTCCTACGAGCAGTACTTC
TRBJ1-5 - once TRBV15 CATSRVDRPNQPQHF TGTGCCACCAGCAGAGTCGACAGGCCGAATCAGCCCCAGCATTTT
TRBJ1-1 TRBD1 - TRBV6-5 CASSDPGGGTEAFF TGTGCCAGCAGCGACCCAGGGGGCGGCACTGAAGCTTTCTTT
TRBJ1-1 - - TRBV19 CASTPLAPRNTEAFF TGTGCCAGTACCCCTCTCGCGCCGAGGAACACTGAAGCTTTCTTT
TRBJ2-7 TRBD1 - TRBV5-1 CASSQQGALSEQYF TGCGCCAGCAGCCAACAGGGGGCGCTTAGCGAGCAGTACTTC
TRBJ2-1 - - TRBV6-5 CASLGGPLYNEQFF TGTGCCAGCTTGGGGGGACCACTCTACAATGAGCAGTTCTTC
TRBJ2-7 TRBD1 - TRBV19 CASSLGQGKQYF TGTGCCAGTAGCCTTGGACAGGGCAAGCAGTACTTC
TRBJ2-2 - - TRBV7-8 CASTEAANTGELFF TGTGCCAGCACCGAGGCGGCGAACACCGGGGAGCTGTTTTTT
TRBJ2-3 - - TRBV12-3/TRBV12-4 CASSLRSTDTQYF TGTGCCAGCAGCCTGCGGAGCACAGATACGCAGTATTTT
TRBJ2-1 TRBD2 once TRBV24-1 CATSLAGGSYNEQFF TGTGCCACCAGCTTAGCGGGGGGTTCCTACAATGAGCAGTTCTTC
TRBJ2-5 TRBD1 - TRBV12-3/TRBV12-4 CASSLNRGETQYF TGTGCCAGCAGTTTAAACAGGGGCGAGACCCAGTACTTC